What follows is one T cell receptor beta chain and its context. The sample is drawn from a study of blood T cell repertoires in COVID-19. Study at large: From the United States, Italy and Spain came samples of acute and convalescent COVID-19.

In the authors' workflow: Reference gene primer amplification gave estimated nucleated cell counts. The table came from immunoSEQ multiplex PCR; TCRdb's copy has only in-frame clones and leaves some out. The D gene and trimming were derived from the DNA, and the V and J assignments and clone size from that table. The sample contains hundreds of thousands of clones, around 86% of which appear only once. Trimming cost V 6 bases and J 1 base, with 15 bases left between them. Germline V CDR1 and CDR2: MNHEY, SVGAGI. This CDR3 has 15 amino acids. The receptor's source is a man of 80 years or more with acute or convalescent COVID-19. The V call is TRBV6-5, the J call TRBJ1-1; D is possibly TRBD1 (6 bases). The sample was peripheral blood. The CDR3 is CASSRGGGENTEAFF. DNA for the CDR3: TGTGCCAGCAGCCGCGGGGGGGGCGAGAACACTGAAGCTTTCTTT.